Described below is a single T cell receptor (beta chain) sequence and its context. These data originate in a study of T cells in Graves' hyperthyroidism and ophthalmopathy. Regions amplified from RNA transcripts were the TCR beta CDR3 regions. During a first-round RT-PCR of the TCR CDR3, the HTBI primer set was used. One entry per CDR3 protein, called by TCRdb with MiXCR from the multiplex PCR reads. The table has around 340,000 distinct CDR3 sequences, less than 20% seen once. Patients affected by ophthalmopathy presented a Clinical Activity Score of at least 3, a NOSPECS grade of at least 4, and disease duration below 3 months. PBMCs were collected from a roughly 9.7 ml volume of fresh peripheral blood. Sequencing was done on a sample of blood. The receptor comes from a woman in her 40s with Graves' ophthalmopathy.

CDR3 amino acids: CASSLWRGAILAKNIQYF. DNA of the CDR3: TGTGCCAGCAGTTTATGGAGGGGGGCTATACTAGCCAAAAACATTCAGTACTTC. This chain links TRBV28 with TRBJ2-4, with D tentatively TRBD1 or TRBD2 (6 bases each). The CDR3 has 18 amino acids. In germline, CDR1 is MDHEN, CDR2 SYDVKM. Trimming shortened V by 0 bases and J by 0 bases, and 15 bases separated the two germline ends.